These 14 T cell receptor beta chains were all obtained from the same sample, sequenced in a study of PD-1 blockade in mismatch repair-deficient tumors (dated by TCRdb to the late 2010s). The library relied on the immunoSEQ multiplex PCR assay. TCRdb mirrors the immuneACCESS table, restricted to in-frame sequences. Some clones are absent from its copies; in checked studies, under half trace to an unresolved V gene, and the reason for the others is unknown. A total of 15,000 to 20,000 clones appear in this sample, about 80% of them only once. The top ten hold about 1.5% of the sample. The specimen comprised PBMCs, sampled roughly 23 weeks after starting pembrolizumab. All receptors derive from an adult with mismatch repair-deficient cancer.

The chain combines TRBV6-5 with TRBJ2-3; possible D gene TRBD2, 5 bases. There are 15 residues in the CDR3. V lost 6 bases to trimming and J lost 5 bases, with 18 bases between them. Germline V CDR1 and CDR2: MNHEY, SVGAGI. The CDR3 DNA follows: TGTGCCAGCAGCTCTCCGCCTGTGGGAGTAGATACGCAGTATTTT. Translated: CASSSPPVGVDTQYF.

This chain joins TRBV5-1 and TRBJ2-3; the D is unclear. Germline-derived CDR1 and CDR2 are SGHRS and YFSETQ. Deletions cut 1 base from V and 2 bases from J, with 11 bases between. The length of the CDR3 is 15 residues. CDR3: CASSLTAAATDTQYF. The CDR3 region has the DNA TGCGCCAGCAGCTTGACGGCGGCAGCCACAGATACGCAGTATTTT.

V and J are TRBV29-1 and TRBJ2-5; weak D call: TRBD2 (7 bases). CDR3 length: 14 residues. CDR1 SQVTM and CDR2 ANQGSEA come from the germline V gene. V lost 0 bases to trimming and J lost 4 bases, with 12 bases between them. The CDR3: CSVEDWGGPETQYF. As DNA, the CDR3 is TGCAGCGTTGAAGATTGGGGGGGGCCAGAGACCCAGTACTTC. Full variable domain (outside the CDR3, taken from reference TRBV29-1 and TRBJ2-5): SAVISQKPSRDICQRGTSLTIQCQVDSQVTMMFWYRQQPGQSLTLIATANQGSEATYESGFVIDKFPISRPNLTFSTLTVSNMSPEDSSIYLCSVEDWGGPETQYFGPGTRLLVL.

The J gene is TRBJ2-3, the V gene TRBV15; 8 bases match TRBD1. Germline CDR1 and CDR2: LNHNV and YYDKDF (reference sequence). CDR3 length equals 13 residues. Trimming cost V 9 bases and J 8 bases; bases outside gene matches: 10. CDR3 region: CATRDRGPLTQYF. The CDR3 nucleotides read TGTGCCACAAGAGACAGGGGACCCCTTACGCAGTATTTT.

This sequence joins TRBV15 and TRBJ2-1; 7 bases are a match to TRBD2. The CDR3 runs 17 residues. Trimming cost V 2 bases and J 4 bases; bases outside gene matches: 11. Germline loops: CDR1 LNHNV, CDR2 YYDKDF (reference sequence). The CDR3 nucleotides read TGTGCCACCAGCAGACTGCCTGGGGCGGGGGTATACAATGAGCAGTTCTTC. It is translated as CATSRLPGAGVYNEQFF.

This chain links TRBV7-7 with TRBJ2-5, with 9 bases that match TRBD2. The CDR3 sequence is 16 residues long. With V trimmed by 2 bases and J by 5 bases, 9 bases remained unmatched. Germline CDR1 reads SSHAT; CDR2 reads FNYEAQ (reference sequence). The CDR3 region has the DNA TGTGCCAGCAGCTTAACGACGTCTAGCGGGACTGAGACCCAGTACTTC. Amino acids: CASSLTTSSGTETQYF.

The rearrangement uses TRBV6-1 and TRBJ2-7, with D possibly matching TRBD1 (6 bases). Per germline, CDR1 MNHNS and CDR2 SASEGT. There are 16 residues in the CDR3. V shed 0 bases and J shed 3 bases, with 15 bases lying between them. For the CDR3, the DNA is TGTGCCAGCAGTGAAGCGTGGACAGTTGGGGTCTACGAGCAGTACTTC. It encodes CASSEAWTVGVYEQYF.

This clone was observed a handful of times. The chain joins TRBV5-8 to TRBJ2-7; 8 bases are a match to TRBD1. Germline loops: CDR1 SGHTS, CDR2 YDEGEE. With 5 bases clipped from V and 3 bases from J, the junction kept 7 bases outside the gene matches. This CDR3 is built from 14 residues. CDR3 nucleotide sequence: TGTGCCAGCAGTCAGGACAGGGCGGGCTACGAGCAGTACTTC. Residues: CASSQDRAGYEQYF.

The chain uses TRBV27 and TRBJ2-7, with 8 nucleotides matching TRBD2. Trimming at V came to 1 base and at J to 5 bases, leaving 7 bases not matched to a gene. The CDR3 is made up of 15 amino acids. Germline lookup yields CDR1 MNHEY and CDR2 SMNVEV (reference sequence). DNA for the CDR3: TGTGCCAGCAGTTTATTGAGCGGGAGCGGAGACGAGCAGTACTTC. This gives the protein CASSLLSGSGDEQYF.

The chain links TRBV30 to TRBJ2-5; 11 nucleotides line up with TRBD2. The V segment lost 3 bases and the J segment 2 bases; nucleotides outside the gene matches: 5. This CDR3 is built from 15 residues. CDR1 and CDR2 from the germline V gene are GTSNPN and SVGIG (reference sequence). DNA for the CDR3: TGTGCCTGGAGCCGGGGACTAGCGGTTCAAGAGACCCAGTACTTC. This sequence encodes CAWSRGLAVQETQYF.

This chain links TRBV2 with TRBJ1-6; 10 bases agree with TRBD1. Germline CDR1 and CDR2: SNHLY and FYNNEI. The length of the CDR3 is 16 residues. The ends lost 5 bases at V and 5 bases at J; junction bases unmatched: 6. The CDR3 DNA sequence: TGTGCCAGCAGTCGACAGGGGGCCGGGGATAATTCACCCCTCCACTTT. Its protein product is CASSRQGAGDNSPLHF. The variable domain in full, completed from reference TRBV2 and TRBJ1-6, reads EPEVTQTPSHQVTQMGQEVILRCVPISNHLYFYWYRQILGQKVEFLVSFYNNEISEKSEIFDDQFSVERPDGSNFTLKIRSTKLEDSAMYFCASSRQGAGDNSPLHFGNGTRLTVT.

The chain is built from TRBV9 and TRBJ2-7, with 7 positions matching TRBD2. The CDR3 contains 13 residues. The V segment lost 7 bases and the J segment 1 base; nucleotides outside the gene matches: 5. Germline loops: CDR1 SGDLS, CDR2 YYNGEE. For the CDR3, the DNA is TGTGCCAGCGGTCGGGGGGTGTCCTACGAGCAGTACTTC. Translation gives CASGRGVSYEQYF.

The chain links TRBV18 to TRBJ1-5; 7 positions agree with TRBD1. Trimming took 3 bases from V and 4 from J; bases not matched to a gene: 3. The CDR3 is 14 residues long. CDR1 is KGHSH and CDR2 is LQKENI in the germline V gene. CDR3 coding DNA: TGTGCCAGCTCACCGACAGGGCTTAATCAGCCCCAGCATTTT. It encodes CASSPTGLNQPQHF.

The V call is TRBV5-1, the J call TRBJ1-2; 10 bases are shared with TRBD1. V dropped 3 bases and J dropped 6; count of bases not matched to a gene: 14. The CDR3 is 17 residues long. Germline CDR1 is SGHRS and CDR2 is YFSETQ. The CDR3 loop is CASSYWGSGTGVDGYTF. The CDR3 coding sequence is TGCGCCAGCAGCTATTGGGGGTCCGGGACAGGGGTAGATGGCTACACCTTC.